This is a list of T cell receptor beta chains from one sample in a study of cytomegalovirus exposure and HLA in healthy donors. Assay: immunoSEQ multiplex PCR; the TCRdb copy retains only in-frame clones and omits some. In the table there are about 200,000 clones, more than 75% of which are singletons. The sequencing input was PBMCs. The receptors were sampled from a woman between 18 and 29 years old in good health and CMV-seronegative. Both conserved end residues are part of each CDR3. A D gene is named only where the DNA matches it firmly. Clone size is shown for a subset of rows, as once, few, many or a class of expanded clone.

j_gene	d_gene	v_gene	abundance	CDR3nt	CDR3aa
TRBJ1-6	NA	TRBV7-9	NA	TGTGCCAGCAGCTCCAGCGGGCCCCTAGGTAATTCACCCCTCCACTTT	CASSSSGPLGNSPLHF
TRBJ2-3	TRBD1	TRBV5-1	once	TGCGCCAGCAGCTTGGGGACAGGGGAAACAGATACGCAGTATTTT	CASSLGTGETDTQYF
TRBJ1-4	TRBD1	TRBV29-1	NA	TGCAGCGTTGTATCGACAGGGGACGGTGGAAAACTGTTTTTT	CSVVSTGDGGKLFF
TRBJ1-2	TRBD1	TRBV6-4	NA	TGTGCCAGCAGTGAACCGGGACAGCCCTCTGGTGGCTACACCTTC	CASSEPGQPSGGYTF
TRBJ1-4	TRBD1	TRBV4-1	few	TGCGCCAGCAGCCAGGGTGACAGGGGGCTTGAAAAACTGTTTTTT	CASSQGDRGLEKLFF
TRBJ2-7	TRBD2	TRBV4-3	NA	TGCGCCAGCAGCCAAGAAGGGGCTAGCGGGGGCTACGAGCAGTACTTC	CASSQEGASGGYEQYF
TRBJ2-1	NA	TRBV2	NA	TGTGCCAGCAGTCCCAGGGGATTGCAGTTCTTC	CASSPRGLQFF
TRBJ2-7	TRBD1	TRBV18	few	TGTGCCAGCTCGCTACCGGGACAGCTCTACGAGCAGTACTTC	CASSLPGQLYEQYF
TRBJ1-2	TRBD1	TRBV5-8	NA	TGTGCCAGCAGCCACACGGACAGGAGGCATGGCTACACCTTC	CASSHTDRRHGYTF
TRBJ2-3	NA	TRBV11-2	NA	TGTGCCAGCAGCTTCCCCGTAACGGGAGTGGCAGATACGCAGTATTTT	CASSFPVTGVADTQYF
TRBJ1-5	NA	TRBV28	NA	TGTGCCAGCAGTTTAGGAGGGGACAATCAGCCCCAGCATTTT	CASSLGGDNQPQHF
TRBJ2-1	NA	TRBV9	NA	TGTGCCAGCAGCGTAGGCGGTCTTGTTATGTCCTATGAGCAGTTCTTC	CASSVGGLVMSYEQFF
TRBJ1-6	NA	TRBV19	NA	TGTGCCAGTAGTAGTCGGAATTCACCCCTCCACTTT	CASSSRNSPLHF
TRBJ2-1	NA	TRBV14	NA	TGTGCCAGCAGCCAAGGAAGGGGGTCCTACCATGAGCAGTTCTTC	CASSQGRGSYHEQFF
TRBJ2-7	NA	TRBV4-2	NA	TGTGCCAGCAGCCAAGATCTTTCAGCTAGCTCCTACGAGCAGTACTTC	CASSQDLSASSYEQYF
TRBJ1-1	NA	TRBV5-5	NA	TGTGCCAGCAGCTCCCGGATCCCGGGGGGCACGGGAAAGGGAACTGAAGCTTTCTTT	CASSSRIPGGTGKGTEAFF
TRBJ2-3	NA	TRBV5-1	NA	TGCGCCAGCAGCTTGGGCCAGGGTGATACGCAGTATTTT	CASSLGQGDTQYF
TRBJ2-1	TRBD1	TRBV4-2	NA	TGTGCCAGCAGCCAAGATAGGGGGCATGAGCAGTTCTTC	CASSQDRGHEQFF
TRBJ2-7	TRBD2	TRBV9	NA	TGTGCCAGCTCCAGGGCTAGCGGGAGCCACGAGCAGTACTTC	CASSRASGSHEQYF
TRBJ2-3	NA	TRBV4-2	NA	TGTGCCAGCAGCCAAGAGCAGGCGAGCACAGATACGCAGTATTTT	CASSQEQASTDTQYF
TRBJ1-1	NA	TRBV6-4	NA	TGTGCCAGCAGCCCCGGGGGAGTGAACACTGAAGCTTTCTTT	CASSPGGVNTEAFF
TRBJ1-1	TRBD1	TRBV11-2	NA	TGTGCCAGCAGCTTCCCGGGACAGGGCTCTGAAGCTTTCTTT	CASSFPGQGSEAFF
TRBJ2-5	TRBD2	TRBV7-2	NA	TGTGCCAGCAGCTCCCTCGGGCGCGGGAGTTTTGAGGAGACCCAGTACTTC	CASSSLGRGSFEETQYF
TRBJ1-5	NA	TRBV9	NA	TGTGCCAGCAGCCTCTCCGGGGGAGATCAGCCCCAGCATTTT	CASSLSGGDQPQHF
TRBJ1-6	NA	TRBV6-5	once	TGTGCCAGCAGCCAGGACAGCTATAATTCACCCCTCCACTTT	CASSQDSYNSPLHF
TRBJ2-7	NA	TRBV6-1	NA	TGTGCCAGCACCCGCGGGTATCCCTACGAGCAGTACTTC	CASTRGYPYEQYF
TRBJ2-2	NA	TRBV7-9	NA	TGTGCCAGCAGCCCTCCCGCCTCCGGCGGCCGGGAGCTGTTTTTT	CASSPPASGGRELFF
TRBJ2-1	NA	TRBV5-1	NA	TGCGCCAGCAGTAGTACAGGGTTGAATGAGCAGTTCTTC	CASSSTGLNEQFF
TRBJ2-1	TRBD2	TRBV7-9	few	TGTGCCAGCGAGCTAGCGGGGGGGAGGGAGCAGTTCTTC	CASELAGGREQFF
TRBJ1-1	NA	TRBV18	NA	TGTGCCAGCTCCCAAGTGAGGGGAGGTGACACTGAAGCTTTCTTT	CASSQVRGGDTEAFF
TRBJ2-7	TRBD2	TRBV2	NA	TGTGCCAGCCGGTGGCTAGCGGGTAGCTCCTACGAGCAGTACTTC	CASRWLAGSSYEQYF
TRBJ1-2	NA	TRBV27	NA	TGTGCCAGCAGTTTACATACCTTACAGGGTAGGCGGGGCTACACCTTC	CASSLHTLQGRRGYTF
TRBJ2-1	TRBD2	TRBV28	NA	TGTGCCAGCAGTTTAGCTAGCGGGGGGGACTCCTACAATGAGCAGTTCTTC	CASSLASGGDSYNEQFF
TRBJ1-5	TRBD1	TRBV28	NA	TGTGCCAGCAGTCCTCGGGACAGGATAAACTCCCGGCATTTT	CASSPRDRINSRHF
TRBJ1-5	NA	TRBV30	NA	TGTGCCTGGAGTAGGGGTGAGGGCAATCAGCCCCAGCATTTT	CAWSRGEGNQPQHF
TRBJ2-7	TRBD2	TRBV2	once	TGTGCCAGCAGTCGACTAGCGGGGAGGTACGAGCAGTACTTC	CASSRLAGRYEQYF
TRBJ2-7	NA	TRBV6-1	few	TGTGCCAGCAGTGACACTACAGGGGAGCAGTACTTC	CASSDTTGEQYF
TRBJ2-7	NA	TRBV5-8	NA	TGTGCCAGCAGCTTTATCACACATCTCTCCTACGAGCAGTACTTC	CASSFITHLSYEQYF
TRBJ2-7	NA	TRBV5-1	NA	TGCGCCAGCAGGGGAGTGAACGCCTACGAGCAGTACTTC	CASRGVNAYEQYF
TRBJ2-7	TRBD2	TRBV30	once	TGTGCCTGGAGTGTATCGGGGGGAGGCTACGAGCAGTACTTC	CAWSVSGGGYEQYF
TRBJ2-1	TRBD2	TRBV6-6	NA	TGTGCCAGCAACCTTATAGCGGGGGCCTACAATGAGCAGTTCTTC	CASNLIAGAYNEQFF
TRBJ2-1	TRBD2	TRBV6-5	few	TGTGCCAGCAGTTACGTTAGCGGGGGGGCGGGCAATGAGCAGTTCTTC	CASSYVSGGAGNEQFF
TRBJ1-1	NA	TRBV15	NA	TGTGCCACCGCGAGATCGAACACTGAAGCTTTCTTT	CATARSNTEAFF
TRBJ2-7	NA	TRBV12-5	NA	TGTGCTAGTGCCTTCGAGGTGGACTACGAGCAGTACTTC	CASAFEVDYEQYF
TRBJ2-1	TRBD2	TRBV13	few	TGTGCCAGCAGCGGGGGACTAGCGACCAATGAGCAGTTCTTC	CASSGGLATNEQFF
TRBJ2-7	TRBD2	TRBV29-1	NA	TGCAGCGCCCGTCCCGGGACTACCGACGAGCAGTACTTC	CSARPGTTDEQYF
TRBJ2-6	TRBD1	TRBV9	once	TGTGCCAGCAGCGTAGCTAAAGACAGGGGTTCTGGGGCCAACGTCCTGACTTTC	CASSVAKDRGSGANVLTF
TRBJ1-2	TRBD1	TRBV5-1	NA	TGCGCCAGCAGCCCGGGACAGGGGAACTATGGCTACACCTTC	CASSPGQGNYGYTF
TRBJ2-3	NA	TRBV7-2	NA	TGTGCCAGCAGCTTCCCGGGAAGGCCAGATACGCAGTATTTT	CASSFPGRPDTQYF
TRBJ1-2	NA	TRBV7-2	NA	TGTGCCAGCAGCCCCAGCCCCCAGGACTATGGCTACACCTTC	CASSPSPQDYGYTF
TRBJ2-7	TRBD1	TRBV6-1	NA	TGTGCCAGCAGTGAAGTTGACAGGGCGCGGAGCGAGCAGTACTTC	CASSEVDRARSEQYF